This TCR beta chain was documented in a study of early T cells in non-severe SARS-CoV-2 infection. Broader study findings: Clonotype matching in VDJdb favored anti-spike CD8 responses and did not capture private and CD4 specificities.

Molecules of cDNA were individually given unique molecular identifiers that were attached to them. TCRdb ran MiXCR on the 5' RACE reads and lists one entry per CDR3 protein. The repertoire includes about 64,000 distinct CDR3 sequences, just under 5% of them detected once, and just under 5% sits in the top ten. This clonotype has only a few counts. Its target is not known. This TCR was recovered from an adult who was a healthcare worker with PCR-confirmed SARS-CoV-2 infection or an uninfected control (not recorded which). Material: whole blood.

CDR3 in amino acids: CASSFGTANNEQFF. The DNA for the CDR3 is TGTGCCAGCAGTTTTGGGACAGCCAACAATGAGCAGTTCTTC. The genes are TRBV27 and TRBJ2-1, with 7 bases lining up with TRBD1. The CDR3 covers 14 residues. V lost 3 bases, J lost 5 bases, and 4 bases stayed unmatched. Germline CDR1 and CDR2: MNHEY and SMNVEV (reference sequence).